The 14 T cell receptor beta chains reported below all come from one sample, sequenced in a study of a mutant IDH1 vaccine in newly diagnosed glioma. This sample's time point: baseline, week 1 (first vaccination visit). Treatment: pre-vaccination baseline after standard-of-care therapy. Measured with immunoSEQ multiplex PCR; TCRdb has only the in-frame clones, and not every one. The table has approximately 100,000 clones, 80% to 90% seen once. This sample comprised PBMCs, obtained from a glioma patient treated with radiotherapy, temozolomide or both. Receptor source: a woman aged 50 to 60 with glioma.

The rearrangement joins TRBV30 to TRBJ2-7; the D gene is possibly TRBD2 (6 bases). This CDR3 has 22 amino acids. The V end was cut by 0 bases, the J end by 0 bases, with 33 bases between. Per the germline V gene, CDR1 is GTSNPN and CDR2 is SVGIG (reference sequence). The CDR3 region is CAWSVLRLEAATIAATSYEQYF. The CDR3 DNA reads as TGTGCCTGGAGTGTCCTACGCCTTGAGGCAGCCACCATAGCGGCCACCTCCTACGAGCAGTACTTC.

The chain is built from TRBV10-1 and TRBJ2-5, with D perhaps matching TRBD2 (6 bases). CDR1 and CDR2 from the germline V gene are WNHNN and SYGVQD (reference sequence). With 6 bases removed from V and 1 base from J, the gap between germline ends came to 15 bases. CDR3 length: 15 residues. The CDR3 coding sequence is TGCGCCAGCAGCGAAACGGGAGACCCCCAAGAGACCCAGTACTTC. Its translation is CASSETGDPQETQYF.

V is TRBV9 and J is TRBJ2-7; the D is unclear. V lost 0 bases and J 1 base, leaving 8 bases between the germline ends. Germline CDR1 is SGDLS and CDR2 is YYNGEE. The length of the CDR3 is 14 residues. The CDR3 protein is CASSVGVMSYEQYF. The DNA for the CDR3 is TGTGCCAGCAGCGTAGGGGTCATGTCCTACGAGCAGTACTTC.

The chain has TRBV6-4 and TRBJ2-6; maybe TRBD1 (6 bases). The CDR3 covers 20 residues. V was clipped by 2 bases and J by 2 bases, with 22 bases between them. Germline CDR1 and CDR2: MRHNA and SNTAGT. In DNA, the CDR3 is TGTGCCAGCAGTGACATGGGTTGGTTTTGTGGGACAACTGGGGCCAACGTCCTGACTTTC. Encoded protein: CASSDMGWFCGTTGANVLTF.

This clone was detected a few times. The V gene is TRBV5-1, the J gene TRBJ1-1, with D perhaps matching TRBD1 (6 bases). Trimming took 6 bases from V and 5 from J, leaving 23 bases between them. Looked up from germline, CDR1 is SGHRS and CDR2 is YFSETQ. The length of the CDR3 is 16 residues. The CDR3 bases are TGCGCCAGCACCCTCTACGGGAGCCCGGGACAAACTGAAGCTTTCTTT. Protein product: CASTLYGSPGQTEAFF.

This chain uses TRBV28 with TRBJ1-1, with 8 bases that match TRBD1. The CDR3 covers 17 residues. Germline CDR1 MDHEN, CDR2 SYDVKM. The junction had 8 bases not matched to a gene; V was cut back by 2 bases and J by 0 bases. The CDR3, as DNA: TGTGCCAGCAGTTTAATTTCCACAGGGGGTTTGAACACTGAAGCTTTCTTT. Encoded protein: CASSLISTGGLNTEAFF.

This clone was seen more than once but under ten times. Additional DNA sequences in this sample encode the identical CDR3. V and J are TRBV5-6 and TRBJ1-1; TRBD1 matches 10 bases. CDR1 and CDR2 from the germline V gene are SGHDT and YYEEEE. This CDR3 has 18 residues. V trimming: 3 bases; J trimming: 6 bases; junction bases outside the gene matches: 17. As DNA, the CDR3 is TGTGCCAGCAGCTCCACAGGGCAAAGGGGACAGGGGCGCTCTGAAGCTTTCTTT. This sequence encodes CASSSTGQRGQGRSEAFF.

The chain couples TRBV2 to TRBJ2-6, with 9 bases identical to TRBD1. The CDR3 consists of 19 residues. Germline assignment: CDR1 SNHLY and CDR2 FYNNEI. Unmatched junction bases numbered 11, after V lost 5 bases and J lost 0 bases. The CDR3 region is CASSLKPGQGLSGANVLTF. CDR3 bases: TGTGCCAGCAGTCTTAAACCGGGACAGGGTCTCTCTGGGGCCAACGTCCTGACTTTC.

The chain recombines TRBV10-1 with TRBJ2-1; D is perhaps TRBD2 (6 bases). Germline CDR1 and CDR2: WNHNN and SYGVQD (reference sequence). V was shortened by 6 bases and J by 4 bases, with 13 bases between the two germline ends. This CDR3 spans 14 amino acids. CDR3: CASRWGRGYNEQFF. As DNA, the CDR3 is TGCGCCAGCAGGTGGGGACGGGGGTACAATGAGCAGTTCTTC.

This chain connects TRBV28 to TRBJ2-7; weak D call: TRBD2 (6 bases). The germline CDR1 and CDR2 sequences are MDHEN and SYDVKM. The CDR3 is made up of 15 amino acids. V shed 4 bases and J shed 1 base, with 14 bases lying between them. CDR3 sequence: CASSSSSVLSYEQYF. The CDR3 DNA reads as TGTGCCAGCAGTTCTTCTAGCGTACTATCCTACGAGCAGTACTTC.

The rearrangement joins TRBV5-6 to TRBJ2-2, with D uncertain. The length of the CDR3 is 14 residues. Germline V lookup: CDR1 SGHDT, CDR2 YYEEEE. Trimming removed 4 bases at V and 6 bases at J, with 13 bases between. This CDR3 is CASSGATGSGELFF. DNA for the CDR3: TGTGCCAGCAGCGGAGCGACGGGCTCCGGGGAGCTGTTTTTT.

The chain employs TRBV6-5 and TRBJ1-6; no firm D call. This CDR3 has 12 amino acids. Trimming left V 2 bases short and J 7 bases short, with 3 bases between. Germline loops: CDR1 MNHEY, CDR2 SVGAGI. CDR3 residues: CASSYRNSPLHF. For the CDR3, the DNA is TGTGCCAGCAGTTACCGCAATTCACCCCTCCACTTT.

The chain is built from TRBV29-1 and TRBJ2-7; D possibly corresponds to TRBD1 (6 bases). The germline V gene encodes CDR1 SQVTM and CDR2 ANQGSEA. V was clipped by 2 bases and J by 2 bases, with 19 bases between them. This CDR3 region has 16 residues. Written as DNA, the CDR3 is TGCAGCGTTGAACCCCGGGACATCATATTGACCTACGAGCAGTACTTC. Translating it yields CSVEPRDIILTYEQYF.

This sequence joins TRBV5-1 and TRBJ2-1; a possible D gene is TRBD2 (7 bases). The CDR3 spans 15 residues. V was cut by 1 base and J by 7 bases, with 15 bases left in between. The germline gives CDR1 SGHRS, CDR2 YFSETQ. CDR3 coding DNA: TGCGCCAGCAGCTTGCCCCGGGGGGCGCTTAATGAGCAGTTCTTC. Encoded protein: CASSLPRGALNEQFF.